This TCR beta chain was identified during a study of cytomegalovirus exposure and HLA in healthy donors (TCRdb year 2017). Turning to the overall study: An earlier analysis of approximately 640 of the donors reported about 250 Gb of sequence data and roughly 110 million unique TCR beta sequences from 150 million to 200 million T cells. Of the approximately 400 genotyped donors, over 65% fell in the genetic ancestry cluster associated with self-reported Caucasian donors. High-throughput TCR immunosequencing, statistical association of individual TCRs with disease status, and machine learning were combined to predict cytomegalovirus infection status. Typing coverage varied by locus: roughly 620-640 donors for A, B, C, DRB1 and DQB1; approximately 560 for DQA1; approximately 570 for DPA1; roughly 450 for DPB1. An earlier analysis of fewer than 750 of the donors used high-throughput TCR beta sequencing to judge whether each TCR beta V gene segment behaved as functional or pseudogenic. Across some 400 genotyped donors of the cohort, an average of about 240,000 unique TCR beta nucleotide sequences per donor were sequenced, and roughly 17% of those sequences were non-productive. The study profiled the T cell repertoires of some 610 subjects by immunosequencing and related them to cytomegalovirus serostatus. To study patterns of TCR occurrence, a later analysis re-analyzed previously published TCR beta repertoires from 500 to 850 donors and added high-resolution HLA genotyping. Roughly 5 DR-DQ haplotypes were handled as single units for association and clustering, since linkage in the cohort was strong. A later genetic analysis used genome-wide SNP genotypes for about 65% of the roughly 670 donors, treating that subset as a discovery cohort. Rather than using new phenotypic data, the later analysis identified candidate immune exposures from TCR beta sequences and from how often those sequences occurred across donors. A separate validation cohort of roughly 110 different subjects was used in addition to the approximately 640-subject first cohort. The study aimed to test whether cataloging public T cell receptors could reveal signatures of past pathogen exposure. Around 300 gigabases of sequencing data and tens of millions of unique TCR sequences were included in an early release covering 550 to 650 HLA-typed donors. Donor age, sex, ethnicity and CMV serostatus were collected together with the repertoire data. Class I and class II HLA loci were covered by the typing at four-digit resolution. Every discovery cohort repertoire had been produced on one sequencing platform.

The cohort consisted of 666 healthy bone marrow donors. At the time of sampling, all cohort members were nominally healthy, though unrecorded immune exposures were likely present. The donor was CMV seropositive and was included in the group of some 290 seropositive cohort members. Each donor provided a peripheral blood sample, and peripheral blood mononuclear cells were used for TCR beta sequencing. The Qiagen DNeasy Blood Extraction Kit was used to extract genomic DNA from the blood cell samples. To prepare the library, the immunoSEQ multiplex PCR assay was applied. For the multiplex PCR, a mixture combining 60 forward primers for TCR Vbeta segments and 13 reverse primers for TCR Jbeta segments was used. Amplification of the CDR3 region of rearranged TCR beta genes was performed with a multiplex PCR assay on genomic DNA. The Illumina HiSeq System was used to sequence the amplified TCR beta libraries as 87-base-pair reads. In the paper's pipeline: Across the roughly 600 repertoires, a later analysis counted around 80 million unique TCR beta chains, around 11 million of which were shared by at least two donors. Raw reads were error-corrected and collapsed into unique sequences by a nearest-neighbor algorithm in which closely related sequences were merged to remove PCR and sequencing errors. Alignment of CDR3 sequences to IMGT reference sequences was used to assign V, D and J gene segments. Each retained sequence needed at least a six-nucleotide match to both a V gene segment and a J gene segment. Rearrangements were classified as productive when the CDR3 lacked stop codons and remained in frame with V and J, and all other rearrangements were classified as non-productive. Following IMGT convention, CDR3 was defined as the stretch from the second conserved V-encoded cysteine to the conserved J-encoded phenylalanine. In an earlier analysis of 500 to 650 of the donors, sequences lacking an unambiguous match to a single V gene segment were excluded. In an earlier analysis of approximately 590 of the donors, a V segment was called functional when productive rearrangements were above 56.7%, and segregating when the standard deviation between donors exceeded 5%. A statistical classification framework was developed to diagnose cytomegalovirus status using the catalog of TCR beta chain sequences. In a later analysis, V and J genes were assigned by comparing TCR nucleotide sequences against IMGT/GENE-DB human TR gene sequences. The TCRdist pipeline was used in a later analysis to assign CDR3 sequences and most-parsimonious VDJ recombination scenarios. In a later analysis, each TCR beta chain was defined by its CDR3 amino acid sequence together with its V-gene family, and reads without a unique V-gene family were excluded. In a later analysis, approximately 590 highly shared, low-generation-probability nucleotide sequences were removed to address suspected cross-contamination and a sequencing artifact. In a later analysis, a clonal expansion index for each public chain was calculated from normalized within-repertoire ranks of inferred template counts. In a later analysis, generation probabilities were computed with a VDJ recombination model fitted to out-of-frame rearrangements, and the resulting probabilities were checked against IGoR. In a later analysis, TCR-TCR, TCR-HLA and TCR-CMV co-occurrence was scored with hypergeometric tests, and a repertoire-size bias correction was applied to TCR pairs. To estimate false discovery rates, a later analysis permuted the HLA or CMV assignments 20 times. A later analysis grouped co-occurring TCRs with DBSCAN, adding TCRdist sequence similarity when clustering within HLA-allele-positive subsets. Repertoires with fewer than 30,000 or more than 120,000 public chains were left out of co-occurrence clustering, as were four to six repertoires with anomalous nucleotide sharing. Held by TCRdb, this immuneACCESS table contains in-frame sequences only and omits some clones. Under half of the omission traces to an unresolved V gene where checked; the cause of the rest is unknown. The V and J calls and clone size come from that table; D and trimming were worked out from the DNA. This sample lists more than 95,000 clones; 75% to 90% were detected once. The ten largest clonotypes hold about 6.9% of the sample.

Points on this clone: What antigen it recognizes has not been identified. The sample holds no much larger clone one base away, and base qualities are not on file.

Unmatched junction bases come to 12, with V trimmed by 5 bases and J by 9 bases. According to the germline V gene (reference sequence), CDR1 reads SEHNR and CDR2 reads FQNEAQ. The CDR3 runs 16 amino acids, cysteine and phenylalanine included. Only the CDR3 DNA stays, 48 bases, in frame from base 1. What the authors observed across the whole study: According to a later genetic analysis, donors in an Asian-associated ancestry cluster had fewer N-insertions in productive TCRs than the approximately 700-donor mean. Because the 87-base-pair reads could not distinguish some IMGT-functional V segments, including TRBV6-2 and TRBV6-3, those segments were excluded. Specific HLA alleles were associated with some 15,000 TCR beta sequences at a false discovery rate of 0.05 in a later analysis. A total of fewer than 200 TCR beta chains were listed by the study as associated with cytomegalovirus. A group of highly shared sequence variants was considered likely to be a technical artifact of the sequencing pipeline. The authors suggested that the approach could potentially be extended to other disease states and immunological phenotypes. Around 16 rarely observed V segments, including chromosome 9 orphons, were excluded from the earlier analysis of just under 600 of the donors because counts were too low. A further reported finding was that TCR beta sequences accurately predicted the HLA-A and HLA-B alleles for most subjects in the first cohort. In an earlier analysis of about 540 of the donors, most TCR beta V segments were observed in productive rearrangements about 90% or about 30% of the time, broadly matching IMGT annotations. Presence/absence analyses assumed roughly uniform sequencing depth across donors, an assumption that may not hold. Strong co-occurrence of HLA alleles, especially DR and DQ, made assigning TCR associations to individual alleles difficult. Because some donors lacked HLA typing at each locus, the association tests relied only on the typed subset. In a later analysis, HLA-associated TCR beta chains were found to be more clonally expanded and to have lower generation probabilities than equally common non-associated chains. A later analysis reported that several top co-occurrence clusters appeared linked to parvovirus B19, influenza, CMV and Epstein-Barr virus. Correlated functional status among segregating V segments might reflect linkage disequilibrium, but an unknown experimental factor could not be ruled out. A later genetic analysis associated a missense DCLRE1C variant with V-gene and J-gene trimming of TCR beta chains, and an independent cohort replicated the association. In vitro tests confirmed that a few of the cytomegalovirus-associated TCR beta chains recognize cytomegalovirus antigens. Most CMV-associated TCR beta chains appeared to be HLA-restricted in a later analysis, and the HLA associations seemed to be driven largely by CMV exposure. For the cohort, immune exposure information was limited to CMV serostatus. Most TCR sequences were observed very rarely across donors, whereas some public TCRs were present in many individuals. In a later analysis, TCR association rates were found to vary across HLA loci, with the most associated TCRs seen for DRB1 alleles and the fewest for HLA-C alleles. This cohort had only TCR beta chains sequenced, and the lack of alpha or paired-chain data limited which features could be detected. In both the original and validation cohorts, the classifier was reported to diagnose cytomegalovirus status with high specificity and sensitivity.

Sequences were obtained from PBMCs. This TCR derives from a man aged 25 to 40 in good health and CMV-seropositive. Recombination linked TRBV7-9 to TRBJ1-6, with 8 junctional bases fitting TRBD1. The nucleotide sequence reads as follows: TGTGCCAGCAGCCACCTCAGGACAGGGAGGAGTTCACCCCTCCACTTT. Its protein reads: CASSHLRTGRSSPLHF.